One TCR beta chain is described in this entry. Its matching antigen is unknown. The J segment lost 6 bases and the V segment lost 2 bases, leaving 3 bases of the junction unmatched. The germline gives CDR1 LGHDT, CDR2 YNNKEL (reference sequence). The CDR3 is made up of 13 amino acids. This sample is part of a study of T cell responses to AZD1222 COVID-19 vaccine. Notes on the study in general: Increases in Spike-specific TCR breadth and depth were seen after two AZD1222 doses. Nearly half of unique spike-specific TCRs reportedly avoided B.1.351 and B.1.1.7 mutated regions. Regions 160-218 and 743-854 dominated among vaccine-associated CD4 TCRs spanning spike.

Produced via immunoSEQ multiplex PCR; TCRdb's table is partial and in-frame only. The data hold 160,000 or so clones, with around 89% observed a single time. The chain combines TRBV3-1 (or the pseudogene TRBV3-2) with TRBJ1-1; 7 bases are a match to TRBD1. This clonotype was sampled from an adult who received the MenACWY meningococcal vaccine as a control. The sample in question was peripheral blood, obtained 28 days after the second dose of the MenACWY control vaccine. The chain's CDR3 is CASSQLTGSEAFF. CDR3 nucleotides: TGTGCCAGCAGCCAATTGACAGGGTCTGAAGCTTTCTTT.